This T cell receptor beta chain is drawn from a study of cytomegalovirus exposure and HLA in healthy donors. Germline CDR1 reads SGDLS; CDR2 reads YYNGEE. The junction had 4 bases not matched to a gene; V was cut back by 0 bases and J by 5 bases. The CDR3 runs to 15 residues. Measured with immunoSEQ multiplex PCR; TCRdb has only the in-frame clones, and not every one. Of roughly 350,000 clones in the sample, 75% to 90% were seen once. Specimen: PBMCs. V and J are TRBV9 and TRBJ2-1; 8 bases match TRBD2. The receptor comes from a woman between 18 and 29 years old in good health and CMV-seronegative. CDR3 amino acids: CASSVDGLAHNEQFF. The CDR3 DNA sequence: TGTGCCAGCAGCGTAGACGGACTAGCACACAATGAGCAGTTCTTC.